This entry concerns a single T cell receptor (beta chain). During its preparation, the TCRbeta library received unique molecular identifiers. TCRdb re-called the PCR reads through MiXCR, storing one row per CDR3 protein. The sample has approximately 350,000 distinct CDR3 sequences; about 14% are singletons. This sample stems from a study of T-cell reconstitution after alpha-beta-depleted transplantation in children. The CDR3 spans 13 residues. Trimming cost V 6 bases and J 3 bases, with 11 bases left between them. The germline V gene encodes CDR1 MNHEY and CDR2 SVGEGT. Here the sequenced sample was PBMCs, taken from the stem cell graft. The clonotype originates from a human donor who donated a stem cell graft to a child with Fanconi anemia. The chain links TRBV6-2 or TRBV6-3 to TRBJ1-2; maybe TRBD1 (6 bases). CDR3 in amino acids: CASRTGQYYGYTF. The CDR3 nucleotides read TGTGCCAGCAGAACCGGACAGTACTATGGCTACACCTTC.